The sequence of this TCR beta chain was determined in a study of identical twins. Only a few counts were recorded for this clonotype. It was template switching that added a universal primer site, and there were unique molecular identifiers on the cDNA. A single record per CDR3 protein comes from TCRdb applying MiXCR to the 5' RACE reads. The sample yields some 560,000 distinct CDR3 sequences, around a tenth seen once. J lost 3 bases, V lost 0 bases, and 24 bases had no gene match. The CDR3 loop spans 22 amino acids. The same data also contributed to another study, on yellow fever vaccine responses in identical twins.

Sequenced material: PBMCs. The chain carries TRBV12-3 or TRBV12-4 and TRBJ2-7; 9 bases line up with TRBD2. This receptor was identified in a woman younger than 30 in good health. The CDR3 DNA reads as TGTGCCAGCAGTTTAGCAAAAAACCCCGGGCTAGCGGGAACGTCCTCGGGCTACGAGCAGTACTTC. Amino acid sequence: CASSLAKNPGLAGTSSGYEQYF.